This TCR beta chain stems from a study of neurological immune-mediated disorders. V was pared by 1 base and J by 13 bases, with 19 bases between. Germline V gene lookup returns CDR1 LGHDT and CDR2 YNNKEL (reference sequence). This CDR3 contains 15 residues. TCRdb re-analysed the 5' RACE reads in MiXCR, keeping a single row per CDR3 protein. The table records under 40,000 distinct CDR3 sequences, 7% to 8% of them present only once. The chain links TRBV3-1 to TRBJ2-2; maybe TRBD2 (6 bases). Material for sequencing was PBMCs. The TCR originated in a woman in her 40s in good health. The CDR3 sequence is CASSQGRGFTWALFF. CDR3 nucleotides: TGTGCCAGCAGCCAAGGGCGGGGTTTTACCTGGGCGCTGTTTTTT.